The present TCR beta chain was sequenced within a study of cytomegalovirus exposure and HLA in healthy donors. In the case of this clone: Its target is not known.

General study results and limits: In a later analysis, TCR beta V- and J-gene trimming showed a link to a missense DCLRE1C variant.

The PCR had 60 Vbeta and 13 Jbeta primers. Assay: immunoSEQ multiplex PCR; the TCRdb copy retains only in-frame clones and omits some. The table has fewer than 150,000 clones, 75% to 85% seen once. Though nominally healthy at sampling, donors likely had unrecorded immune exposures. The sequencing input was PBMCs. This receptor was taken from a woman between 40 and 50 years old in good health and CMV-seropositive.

The CDR3 sequence is CASSKGRGTEAFF. For the CDR3, the DNA is TGTGCCAGCTCCAAAGGTAGGGGCACTGAAGCTTTCTTT. V and J are TRBV18 and TRBJ1-1; weak D call: TRBD1 (5 bases). CDR1 is KGHSH, CDR2 LQKENI, per germline. V was shortened by 6 bases and J by 4 bases, with 12 bases between the two germline ends. The CDR3 contains 13 residues.